This TCR beta chain was sequenced for a study of identical twins. TCRdb recomputed calls from the 5' RACE reads with MiXCR, one row per CDR3 protein. The sample has about 890,000 distinct CDR3 sequences, roughly an eighth seen once. From germline, CDR1 is SGHRS and CDR2 YFSETQ. The CDR3 consists of 18 residues. The J segment lost 3 bases and the V segment lost 4 bases, leaving 15 bases of the junction unmatched. These same records also appear under a second study, on yellow fever vaccine responses in identical twins.

This clonotype was sampled from a woman in her late teens or twenties in good health. The chain couples TRBV5-1 to TRBJ1-2, with TRBD1 matching 10 bases. Sequencing was done on a sample of PBMCs. The CDR3, as DNA: TGCGCCAGCAGCCCGGTCCTTTGGACAGGGGGATTGGACTATGGCTACACCTTC. Translated: CASSPVLWTGGLDYGYTF.